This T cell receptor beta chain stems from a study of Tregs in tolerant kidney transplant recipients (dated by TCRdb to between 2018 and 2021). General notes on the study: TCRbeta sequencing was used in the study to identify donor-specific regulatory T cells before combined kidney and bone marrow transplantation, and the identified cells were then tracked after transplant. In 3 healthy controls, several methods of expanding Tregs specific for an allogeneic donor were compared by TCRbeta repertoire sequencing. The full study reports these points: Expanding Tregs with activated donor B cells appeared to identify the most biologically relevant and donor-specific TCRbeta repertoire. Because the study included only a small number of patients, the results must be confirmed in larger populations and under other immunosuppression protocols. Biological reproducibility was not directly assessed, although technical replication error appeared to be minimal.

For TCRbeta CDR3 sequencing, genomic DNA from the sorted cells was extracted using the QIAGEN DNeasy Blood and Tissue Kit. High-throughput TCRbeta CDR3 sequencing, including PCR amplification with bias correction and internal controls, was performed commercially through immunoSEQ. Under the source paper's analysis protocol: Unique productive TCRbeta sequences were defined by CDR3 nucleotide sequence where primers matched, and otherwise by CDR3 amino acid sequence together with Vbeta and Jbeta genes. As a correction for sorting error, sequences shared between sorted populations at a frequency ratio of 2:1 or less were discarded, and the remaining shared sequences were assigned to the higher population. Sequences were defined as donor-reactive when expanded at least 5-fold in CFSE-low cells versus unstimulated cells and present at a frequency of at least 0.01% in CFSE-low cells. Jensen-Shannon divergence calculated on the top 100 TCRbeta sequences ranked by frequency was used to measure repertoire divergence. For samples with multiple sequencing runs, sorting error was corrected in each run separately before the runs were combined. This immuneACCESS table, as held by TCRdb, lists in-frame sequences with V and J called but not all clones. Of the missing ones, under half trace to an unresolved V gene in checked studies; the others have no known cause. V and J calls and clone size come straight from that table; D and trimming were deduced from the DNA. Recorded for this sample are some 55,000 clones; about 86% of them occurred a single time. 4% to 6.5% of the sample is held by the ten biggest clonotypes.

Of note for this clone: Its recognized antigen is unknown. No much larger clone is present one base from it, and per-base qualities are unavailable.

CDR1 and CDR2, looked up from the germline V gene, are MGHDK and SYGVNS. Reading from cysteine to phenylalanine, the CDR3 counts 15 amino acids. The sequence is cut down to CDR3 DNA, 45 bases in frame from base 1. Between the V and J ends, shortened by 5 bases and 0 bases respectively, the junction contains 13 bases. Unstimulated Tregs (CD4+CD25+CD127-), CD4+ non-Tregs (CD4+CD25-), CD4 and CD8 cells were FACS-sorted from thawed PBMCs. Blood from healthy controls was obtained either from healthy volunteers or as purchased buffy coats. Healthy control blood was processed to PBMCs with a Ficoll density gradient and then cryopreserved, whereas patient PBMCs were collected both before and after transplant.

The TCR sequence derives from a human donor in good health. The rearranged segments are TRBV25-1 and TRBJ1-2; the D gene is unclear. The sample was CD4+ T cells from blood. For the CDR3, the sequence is CASSIDEHPNYGYTF. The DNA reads TGTGCCAGCAGTATCGACGAACACCCTAACTATGGCTACACCTTC.